One sample yielded the 29 T cell receptor beta chains listed below, sequenced in a study of post-analysis software for immune sequencing data. Their cognate antigens are unknown. Findings and caveats of the study: A few TRBV segments occurring more often in patients than controls included TRBV5-6, TRBV5-1 and TRBV20-1.

The TCR beta cDNA libraries carried unique molecular identifiers. TCRdb processed the PCR reads anew with MiXCR; each CDR3 protein has one entry. The table shows hundreds of thousands of distinct CDR3 sequences, with 55% to 70% occurring only once. The specimen sequenced was blood. Receptors were obtained from a girl aged 2 to 10 with multiple sclerosis.

The chain has TRBV29-1 and TRBJ1-1; D may be TRBD1 (6 bases). The V end lost 6 bases, the J end lost 1 base, and 12 bases lay between the germline ends. Germline-derived CDR1 and CDR2 are SQVTM and ANQGSEA. CDR3 length: 13 amino acids. The CDR3 sequence is CSVVTGSNTEAFF. DNA for the CDR3: TGCAGCGTGGTGACAGGTTCGAACACTGAAGCTTTCTTT.

The gene calls are TRBV9 and TRBJ2-1; D call uncertain. CDR3 length equals 16 residues. V was clipped by 3 bases and J by 7 bases, with 20 bases between them. Per germline, CDR1 SGDLS and CDR2 YYNGEE. CDR3 loop: CASSAPQPGSPNEQFF. CDR3 DNA sequence: TGTGCCAGCAGCGCTCCCCAACCCGGTAGCCCTAATGAGCAGTTCTTC. Full variable domain (remainder filled in from reference TRBV9 and TRBJ2-1): DSGVTQTPKHLITATGQRVTLRCSPRSGDLSVYWYQQSLDQGLQFLIQYYNGEERAKGNILERFSAQQFPDLHSELNLSSLELGDSALYFCASSAPQPGSPNEQFFGPGTRLTVL.

This chain joins TRBV11-2 and TRBJ1-4, with TRBD1 identical over 8 bases. This CDR3 comprises 15 residues. The J segment lost 5 bases and the V segment lost 4 bases, leaving 6 bases of the junction unmatched. Germline V gene lookup returns CDR1 SGHAT and CDR2 FQNNGV. For the CDR3, the DNA is TGTGCCAGCAGCTCACCGACAGGGGCGAATGAAAAACTGTTTTTT. This gives the protein CASSSPTGANEKLFF.

This rearrangement joins TRBV5-5 to TRBJ2-6, with TRBD1 matching 9 bases. Germline V gene sequence: CDR1 SGHKS, CDR2 YYEKEE (reference sequence). Losses at the gene ends were 2 bases for V and 0 bases for J; bases not matched to a gene: 9. The CDR3 has 19 amino acids. CDR3 protein: CASSFTPGQGLSGANVLTF. The CDR3 nucleotides are TGTGCCAGCAGCTTCACTCCGGGACAGGGACTCTCTGGGGCCAACGTCCTGACTTTC.

In the case of this clonotype: Germline and junction disagree at one end, which may indicate a read error. The chain is built from TRBV18 and TRBJ1-2, with 9 bases aligning to TRBD1. CDR1 is KGHSH and CDR2 is LQKENI in the germline V gene. CDR3 size: 14 residues. The CDR3: CASSPGTGCNGYTF. CDR3 nucleotide sequence: TGTGCCAGTTCACCCGGGACAGGGTGTAATGGCTACACCTTC.

The gene calls are TRBV5-1 and TRBJ1-4, with D possibly being TRBD1 (5 bases). Germline-derived CDR1 and CDR2 are SGHRS and YFSETQ. The CDR3 is 14 amino acids. V shed 4 bases and J shed 6 bases, with 13 bases lying between them. The CDR3 DNA is TGCGCCAGCAGCCTCCGGGACGGAGATGAAAAACTGTTTTTT. It is translated as CASSLRDGDEKLFF.

The chain is built from TRBV5-1 and TRBJ1-1; the D gene is possibly TRBD1 (5 bases). Germline V gives CDR1 SGHRS, CDR2 YFSETQ. The CDR3 runs to 14 residues. V lost 3 bases and J 0 bases, leaving 9 bases between the germline ends. CDR3 sequence (DNA): TGCGCCAGCAGCTGGGGGGAGATGAACACTGAAGCTTTCTTT. It specifies CASSWGEMNTEAFF.

This clonotype was seen a handful of times. V usage is TRBV9 and J usage is TRBJ2-3; possibly TRBD2 for D (6 bases). This CDR3 region has 19 residues. With 0 bases removed from V and 2 bases from J, the gap between germline ends came to 22 bases. Germline CDR1 reads SGDLS; CDR2 reads YYNGEE. The CDR3 region has the DNA TGTGCCAGCAGCGTAGGGGGTCTAGGGAGGACCAGGACCACAGATACGCAGTATTTT. This translates into CASSVGGLGRTRTTDTQYF.

The rearrangement uses TRBV2 and TRBJ2-1; D is uncertain. Germline V gives CDR1 SNHLY, CDR2 FYNNEI. The V end was cut by 6 bases, the J end by 13 bases, with 19 bases between. This CDR3 contains 13 residues. CDR3 in DNA: TGTGCCAGCAGCGAGCAGTCTCAAGAGACCCAGTTCTTC. Residues: CASSEQSQETQFF.

CDR3 in DNA: TGTGCCAGCAGCTTGTGGGATGAAGCTTTCTTT. Encoded protein: CASSLWDEAFF. The chain is built from TRBV5-5 and TRBJ1-1; D gene uncertain. The CDR3 runs 11 residues. Germline lookup yields CDR1 SGHKS and CDR2 YYEKEE (reference sequence). V lost 1 base and J 7 bases, leaving 5 bases between the germline ends.

J is TRBJ2-1 and V is TRBV27, with 7 nucleotides matching TRBD1. CDR3 length equals 14 residues. Germline loops: CDR1 MNHEY, CDR2 SMNVEV (reference sequence). V trimming: 8 bases; J trimming: 4 bases; junction bases outside the gene matches: 8. The CDR3 spells CASGKTGPYNEQFF. The CDR3 DNA follows: TGTGCCAGCGGCAAGACAGGGCCGTACAATGAGCAGTTCTTC.

The V and J genes are TRBV2 and TRBJ2-3; unclear D gene. Germline loops: CDR1 SNHLY, CDR2 FYNNEI. The CDR3 contains 13 residues. V dropped 8 bases and J dropped 7 bases, with 16 bases sitting between them. The CDR3: CASYSGEENTQYF. The CDR3 coding sequence is TGTGCCAGCTATTCCGGAGAGGAGAATACGCAGTATTTT.

This clonotype was detected a few times. J is TRBJ2-1 and V is TRBV5-1; D is perhaps TRBD2 (6 bases). Per the germline V gene, CDR1 is SGHRS and CDR2 is YFSETQ. The germline V and J ends were trimmed by 5 bases and 4 bases, with 16 bases remaining between them. The CDR3 has 15 amino acids. In nucleotides, the CDR3 is TGCGCCAGCAGACGGTCCGGGACTGCTTACAATGAGCAGTTCTTC. Its protein is CASRRSGTAYNEQFF.

The chain links TRBV7-9 to TRBJ2-3, with unresolved D. Germline values: CDR1 SEHNR, CDR2 FQNEAQ (reference sequence). The CDR3 length is 14 residues. V lost 5 bases and J 0 bases, leaving 9 bases between the germline ends. The CDR3, as DNA: TGTGCCAGCAGCCCCCAGTCTAGCACAGATACGCAGTATTTT. The encoded protein is CASSPQSSTDTQYF.

The genes are TRBV7-3 and TRBJ2-3; TRBD2 aligns across 7 bases. Germline V gene data show CDR1 as SGHTA and CDR2 as FQGTGA. Trimming took 5 bases from V and 5 from J; bases not matched to a gene: 7. This CDR3 spans 14 amino acids. The CDR3 spells CASSLTSEGDTQYF. In DNA form, the CDR3 reads TGTGCCAGCAGCCTCACTAGCGAGGGAGATACGCAGTATTTT.

This clonotype occurred a few times. J is TRBJ2-1 and V is TRBV14; TRBD1 might be the D (6 bases). Germline V gives CDR1 SGHDN, CDR2 FVKESK. This CDR3 spans 17 amino acids. Trimming cost V 1 base and J 3 bases, with 16 bases left between them. The CDR3 loop is CASSQVRSDRHYNEQFF. Here the CDR3 DNA reads TGTGCCAGCAGCCAAGTGCGGTCTGACAGGCACTACAATGAGCAGTTCTTC.

This clonotype showed up just once. This CDR3 is CSAPDGGGAEAFF. CDR3 coding DNA: TGCAGTGCTCCTGACGGGGGAGGAGCTGAAGCTTTCTTT. The chain joins TRBV20-1 to TRBJ1-1, with D tentatively TRBD1 (5 bases). V was pared by 5 bases and J by 6 bases, with 16 bases between. The germline gives CDR1 DFQATT, CDR2 SNEGSKA (reference sequence). The CDR3 contains 13 residues.

The V gene is TRBV12-3 or TRBV12-4, the J gene TRBJ2-1; D call uncertain. V was trimmed by 2 bases and J by 8 bases, leaving 7 bases between them. The CDR3 runs 12 residues. CDR3: CASSLSWDEQFF. The CDR3 coding sequence is TGTGCCAGCAGTTTAAGTTGGGATGAGCAGTTCTTC.

V is TRBV5-5 and J is TRBJ2-4; D is ambiguous. The CDR3 loop spans 17 amino acids. The ends were cut back, 4 bases at V and 7 bases at J, with 24 bases in the middle. CDR1 is SGHKS and CDR2 is YYEKEE in the germline V gene (reference sequence). This chain's CDR3 is CASSLEERYYPKNIQYF. In nucleotides, the CDR3 is TGTGCCAGCAGCCTCGAGGAACGGTATTACCCAAAGAACATTCAGTACTTC. Drawing the rest from reference TRBV5-5 and TRBJ2-4, the complete variable domain is DAGVTQSPTHLIKTRGQQVTLRCSPISGHKSVSWYQQVLGQGPQFIFQYYEKEERGRGNFPDRFSARQFPNYSSELNVNALLLGDSALYLCASSLEERYYPKNIQYFGAGTRLSVL.

This clonotype has just one count. This chain joins TRBV7-9 and TRBJ2-7; 10 bases match TRBD2. J gave up 5 bases and V 4 bases, and 11 bases lay outside the gene matches. The CDR3 runs to 16 residues. The germline V gene has CDR1 SEHNR and CDR2 FQNEAQ (reference sequence). The CDR3 is CASSSALAGEFHEQYF. Written as DNA, the CDR3 is TGTGCCAGCAGCTCGGCCCTAGCGGGAGAATTCCACGAGCAGTACTTC.

The V call is TRBV4-1, the J call TRBJ2-7, with 8 bases aligning to TRBD1. The assigned J gene may be wrong: the sequence end matches TRBJ2-5 better. Germline V CDR1 and CDR2: MGHRA, YSYEKL. The CDR3 contains 16 residues. The CDR3 is CASSGRTQGAGETQYF. CDR3 bases: TGCGCCAGCTCTGGCAGAACCCAGGGGGCTGGAGAGACCCAGTACTTC.

V usage is TRBV3-1 and J usage is TRBJ2-5; D is unclear. The CDR3 covers 17 residues. V was shortened by 0 bases and J by 4 bases, with 18 bases between the two germline ends. CDR1 LGHDT and CDR2 YNNKEL come from the germline V gene (reference sequence). CDR3 DNA sequence: TGTGCCAGCAGCCAAGATAGGGCTAGTTCTCGAGCAGAGACCCAGTACTTC. Translated: CASSQDRASSRAETQYF.

This chain connects TRBV5-6 to TRBJ2-4; 7 bases fit TRBD1. With 4 bases clipped from V and 4 bases from J, the junction kept 8 bases outside the gene matches. CDR3 length equals 15 residues. CDR1 SGHDT and CDR2 YYEEEE come from the germline V gene. CDR3 region: CASSEQGVGKNIQYF. The CDR3 DNA sequence: TGTGCCAGCAGCGAGCAGGGGGTTGGGAAAAACATTCAGTACTTC. Full variable domain (rest looked up from reference TRBV5-6 and TRBJ2-4): DAGVTQSPTHLIKTRGQQVTLRCSPKSGHDTVSWYQQALGQGPQFIFQYYEEEERQRGNFPDRFSGHQFPNYSSELNVNALLLGDSALYLCASSEQGVGKNIQYFGAGTRLSVL.

This chain links TRBV6-5 with TRBJ1-5; D call uncertain. Germline V gene data show CDR1 as MNHEY and CDR2 as SVGAGI. The CDR3 is 13 amino acids. V lost 2 bases to trimming and J lost 1 base, with 3 bases between them. The CDR3 nucleotides read TGTGCCAGCAGTTACACGAGCAATCAGCCCCAGCATTTT. This translates into CASSYTSNQPQHF.

The chain carries TRBV6-1 and TRBJ2-3; a possible D gene is TRBD1 (5 bases). V lost 7 bases and J 4 bases, leaving 6 bases between the germline ends. The germline V gene has CDR1 MNHNS and CDR2 SASEGT. The CDR3 sequence is 11 residues long. The CDR3 DNA follows: TGTGCCAGCACAGGGTCAGATACGCAGTATTTT. Protein sequence: CASTGSDTQYF.

This clonotype was detected only a few times. The chain is built from TRBV12-3 or TRBV12-4 and TRBJ1-5; the D gene is possibly TRBD1 (6 bases). The V end lost 3 bases, the J end lost 5 bases, and 11 bases lay between the germline ends. CDR3 length equals 14 residues. The CDR3 is CASSFGGADQPQHF. The CDR3 region has the DNA TGTGCCAGCAGTTTCGGGGGCGCGGATCAGCCCCAGCATTTT.

The genes are TRBV18 and TRBJ1-1, with D possibly matching TRBD1 (6 bases). The CDR3 spans 13 residues. Looked up from germline, CDR1 is KGHSH and CDR2 is LQKENI. V was shortened by 5 bases and J by 7 bases, with 14 bases between the two germline ends. CDR3 in amino acids: CASSFGQTFEAFF. CDR3 nucleotide sequence: TGTGCCAGCTCATTCGGACAGACGTTTGAAGCTTTCTTT. Drawing the rest from reference TRBV18 and TRBJ1-1, the complete variable domain is NAGVMQNPRHLVRRRGQEARLRCSPMKGHSHVYWYRQLPEEGLKFMVYLQKENIIDESGMPKERFSAEFPKEGPSILRIQQVVRGDSAAYFCASSFGQTFEAFFGQGTRLTVV.

The chain uses TRBV28 and TRBJ1-5; D not resolved. The CDR3 is 15 residues long. Germline values: CDR1 MDHEN, CDR2 SYDVKM. Between the trimmed V and J ends, which lost 8 bases and 2 bases, there was a span of 16 bases. CDR3 amino acids: CASSPGVWGNQPQHF. DNA for the CDR3: TGTGCCAGCTCCCCCGGGGTTTGGGGCAATCAGCCCCAGCATTTT.

V usage is TRBV29-1 and J usage is TRBJ2-3, with D possibly TRBD1 on 6 matching bases. With 0 bases removed from V and 1 base from J, the gap between germline ends came to 11 bases. This CDR3 region has 15 residues. From germline, CDR1 is SQVTM and CDR2 ANQGSEA. The CDR3 DNA reads TGCAGCGTTGAAGATCGAAAGGGGGGCACAGATACGCAGTATTTT. This sequence encodes CSVEDRKGGTDTQYF.